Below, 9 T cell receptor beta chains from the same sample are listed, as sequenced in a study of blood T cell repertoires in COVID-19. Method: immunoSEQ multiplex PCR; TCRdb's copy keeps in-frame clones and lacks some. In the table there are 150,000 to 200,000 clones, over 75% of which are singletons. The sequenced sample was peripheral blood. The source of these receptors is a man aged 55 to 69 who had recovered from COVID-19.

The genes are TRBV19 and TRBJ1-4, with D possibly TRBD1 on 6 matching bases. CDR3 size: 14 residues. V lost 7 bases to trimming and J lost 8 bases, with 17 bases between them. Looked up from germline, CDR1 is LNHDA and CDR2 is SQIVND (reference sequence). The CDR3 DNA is TGTGCCAGTACAGTTCTACAGGGTAACGAAAAACTGTTTTTT. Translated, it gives CASTVLQGNEKLFF.

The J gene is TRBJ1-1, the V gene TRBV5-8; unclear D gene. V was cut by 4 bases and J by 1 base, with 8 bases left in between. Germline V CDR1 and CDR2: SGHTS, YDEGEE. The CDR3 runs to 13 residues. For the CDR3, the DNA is TGTGCCAGCAGCGCCGGGTCGAACACTGAAGCTTTCTTT. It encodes CASSAGSNTEAFF.

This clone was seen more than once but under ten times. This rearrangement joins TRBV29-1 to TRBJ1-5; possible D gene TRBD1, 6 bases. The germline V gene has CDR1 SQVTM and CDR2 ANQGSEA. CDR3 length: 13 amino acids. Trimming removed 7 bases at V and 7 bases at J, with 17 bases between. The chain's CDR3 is CSATSNRDQPQHF. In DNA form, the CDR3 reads TGCAGCGCTACCTCCAACAGGGACCAGCCCCAGCATTTT.

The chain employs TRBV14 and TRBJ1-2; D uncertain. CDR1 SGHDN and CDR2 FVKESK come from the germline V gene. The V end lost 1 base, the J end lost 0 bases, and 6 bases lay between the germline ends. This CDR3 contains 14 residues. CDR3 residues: CASSQGAANYGYTF. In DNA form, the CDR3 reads TGTGCCAGCAGCCAAGGGGCAGCTAACTATGGCTACACCTTC. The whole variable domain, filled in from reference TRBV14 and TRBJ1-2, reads EAGVTQFPSHSVIEKGQTVTLRCDPISGHDNLYWYRRVMGKEIKFLLHFVKESKQDESGMPNNRFLAERTGGTYSTLKVQPAELEDSGVYFCASSQGAANYGYTFGSGTRLTVV.

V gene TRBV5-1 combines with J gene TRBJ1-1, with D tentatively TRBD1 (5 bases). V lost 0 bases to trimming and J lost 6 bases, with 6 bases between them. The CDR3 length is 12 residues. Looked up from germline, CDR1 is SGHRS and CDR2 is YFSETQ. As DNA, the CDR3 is TGCGCCAGCAGCTTGGAGGGGCCTGAAGCTTTCTTT. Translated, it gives CASSLEGPEAFF.

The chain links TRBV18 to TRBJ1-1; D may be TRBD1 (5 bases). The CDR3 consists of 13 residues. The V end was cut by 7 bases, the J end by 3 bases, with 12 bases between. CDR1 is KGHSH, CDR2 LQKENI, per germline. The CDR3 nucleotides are TGTGCCAGCTACCAGGGCCTAGACACTGAAGCTTTCTTT. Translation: CASYQGLDTEAFF.

The CDR3 DNA reads as TGTGCCAGTTCTACGAAACCGGGACAGGGGGGTGAAAAACTGTTTTTT. This sequence encodes CASSTKPGQGGEKLFF. The genes are TRBV19 and TRBJ1-4; TRBD1 agrees at 11 bases. The germline CDR1 and CDR2 sequences are LNHDA and SQIVND (reference sequence). The V and J ends lost 8 bases and 7 bases, in that order; junction bases with no gene match: 12. The CDR3 is 16 residues long.

The CDR3 spells CASSLQATYGYTF. The CDR3 nucleotides are TGTGCCAGCAGCTTACAGGCGACCTATGGCTACACCTTC. The chain carries TRBV7-9 and TRBJ1-2; D is uncertain. Germline lookup yields CDR1 SEHNR and CDR2 FQNEAQ (reference sequence). V lost 2 bases and J lost 4, with 8 bases in between. The CDR3 totals 13 residues.

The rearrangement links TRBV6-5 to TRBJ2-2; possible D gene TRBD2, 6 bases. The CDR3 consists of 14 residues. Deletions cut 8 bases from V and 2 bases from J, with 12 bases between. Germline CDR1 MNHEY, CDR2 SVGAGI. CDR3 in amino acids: CASRRDLNTGELFF. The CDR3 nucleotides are TGTGCCAGCCGCAGGGACTTAAACACCGGGGAGCTGTTTTTT.